This T cell receptor (beta chain) stems from a study of control samples from healthy donors and cancer patients. Sequenced by immunoSEQ multiplex PCR; TCRdb stores in-frame clones only, minus some. The sample shows roughly 450,000 clones, about 93% of them seen only once. Germline CDR1 is GTSNPN and CDR2 is SVGIG (reference sequence). V lost 1 base and J lost 4, with 16 bases in between. This CDR3 comprises 15 residues. The receptor was derived from a man aged 35 to 55 with head and neck cancer. The J gene is TRBJ2-5, the V gene TRBV30; D unclear. Sequenced material: PBMCs. Here the CDR3 reads CAWSENDPPGETQYF. The CDR3 bases are TGTGCCTGGAGTGAAAATGACCCACCGGGAGAGACCCAGTACTTC.